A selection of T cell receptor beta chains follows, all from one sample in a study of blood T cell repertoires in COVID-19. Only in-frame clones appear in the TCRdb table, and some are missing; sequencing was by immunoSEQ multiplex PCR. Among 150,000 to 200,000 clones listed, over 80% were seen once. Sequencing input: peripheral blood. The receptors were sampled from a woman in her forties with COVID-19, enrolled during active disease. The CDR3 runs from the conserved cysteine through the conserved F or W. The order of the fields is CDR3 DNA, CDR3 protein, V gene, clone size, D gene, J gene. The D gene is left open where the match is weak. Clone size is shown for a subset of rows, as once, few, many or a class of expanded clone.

TGTGCCAGCAGCCCAGAACTAGCGGGCTCCTACAATGAGCAGTTCTTC CASSPELAGSYNEQFF TRBV4-2 NA TRBD2 TRBJ2-1
TGTGCCAGCAGGCAAGGACAGGCCCGATATGGCTACACCTTC CASRQGQARYGYTF TRBV6-5 NA TRBD1 TRBJ1-2
TGTGCCAGCAGCTTGCCGGACAGGGTGAACACTGAAGCTTTCTTT CASSLPDRVNTEAFF TRBV5-6 few TRBD1 TRBJ1-1
TGTGCCAGTAGCGAACAGGGTTTGAACACTGAAGCTTTCTTT CASSEQGLNTEAFF TRBV19 NA NA TRBJ1-1
TGTGCCAGCAGCTTGCTGGGCCCGAACACTGAAGCTTTCTTT CASSLLGPNTEAFF TRBV5-4 NA NA TRBJ1-1
TGCGCCAGCAGGGGCCTAGCCTATGAGCAGTTCTTC CASRGLAYEQFF TRBV10-2 NA NA TRBJ2-1
TGTGCCAGCAGTACGTTTAGGGGGATCAGGCAGCCCCAGCATTTT CASSTFRGIRQPQHF TRBV28 NA NA TRBJ1-5
TGTGCCAGCAGCTTACGAGACAGGGACTCAGCTTTCTTT CASSLRDRDSAFF TRBV7-3 few TRBD1 TRBJ1-1
TGTGCCAGCAGCGGGACAGGGGTATTCGGGGAGCTGTTTTTT CASSGTGVFGELFF TRBV4-2 NA TRBD1 TRBJ2-2
TGTGCCAGCAGCTTCGGGAATAACTATGGCTACACCTTC CASSFGNNYGYTF TRBV5-6 NA NA TRBJ1-2
TGTGCCAGCAGTCCTGCGGGTACTTTCTACGAGCAGTACTTC CASSPAGTFYEQYF TRBV27 NA NA TRBJ2-7
TGTGCCAGCACCGGAACCAGGGGGGAGACCCAGTACTTC CASTGTRGETQYF TRBV28 NA TRBD1 TRBJ2-5
TGCGCCAGCAGCCAAGACCAGCGGGGTCTACAAAGTGAGCAGTTCTTC CASSQDQRGLQSEQFF TRBV4-1 NA TRBD2 TRBJ2-1
TGTGCCAGCTCACCACCCATGGGCCCCCCGTATGGCTACACCTTC CASSPPMGPPYGYTF TRBV18 NA NA TRBJ1-2
TGTGCCAGCAGCCTTACGGGGGGGGCCACCTACAATGAGCAGTTCTTC CASSLTGGATYNEQFF TRBV9 NA TRBD2 TRBJ2-1
TGTGCCAGCAGTGAAGGGGGGACAGGATTCTACGAGCAGTACTTC CASSEGGTGFYEQYF TRBV6-1 NA TRBD1 TRBJ2-7
TGCGCCAGCGAGGGGGAGAACACTGAAGCTTTCTTT CASEGENTEAFF TRBV10-2 once NA TRBJ1-1
TGTGCCACCAGTGATTTAGGCGACGGGAGTTTTTGGACAGATACGCAGTATTTT CATSDLGDGSFWTDTQYF TRBV24-1 NA NA TRBJ2-3
TGTGCCACCAGTGCCCTGAATGAGCAGTTCTTC CATSALNEQFF TRBV24-1 NA NA TRBJ2-1
TGTGCCAGCAGGGGCGGACTAGCGGGAGGCATTGCCGGGGAGCTGTTTTTT CASRGGLAGGIAGELFF TRBV2 few TRBD2 TRBJ2-2
TGTGCCAGCAGTTTAAGCTCAGGGTCAAGGGGAAACACCATATATTTT CASSLSSGSRGNTIYF TRBV28 NA NA TRBJ1-3
TGTGCCAGCAGCTTAGTTGGGGGGGCGAGGCCGACGCCGTACTTC CASSLVGGARPTPYF TRBV11-2 NA NA TRBJ2-7
TGTGCAAGTCGCAGCTGGGCGGGTCCCAATCAGCCCCAGCATTTT CASRSWAGPNQPQHF TRBV12-2 NA NA TRBJ1-5
TGTGCCAGCAGCGTAGGCCCGGGGGGGCAATACAATGAGCAGTTCTTC CASSVGPGGQYNEQFF TRBV9 NA TRBD2 TRBJ2-1
TGTGCCATTGGTACCTGGGCTAATTCACCCCTCCACTTT CAIGTWANSPLHF TRBV12-3/TRBV12-4 NA NA TRBJ1-6
TGTGCCAGCTCACCAATAGAAAACACTGAAGCTTTCTTT CASSPIENTEAFF TRBV18 NA NA TRBJ1-1
TGTGCCAGCAGCACGGGGGGACAGGGTTCTGGAAACACCATATATTTT CASSTGGQGSGNTIYF TRBV11-2 NA TRBD1 TRBJ1-3
TGTGCCAGCAGCTTACCTGACAGGGCCTCACCCCTCCACTTT CASSLPDRASPLHF TRBV7-9 NA TRBD1 TRBJ1-6
TGTGCCACATCCGGGACAGGGATAGGCTACACCTTC CATSGTGIGYTF TRBV19 NA TRBD1 TRBJ1-2
TGTGCCAGCAGCGCCGACAGGGGGGCCGGGGAGCTGTTTTTT CASSADRGAGELFF TRBV7-8 NA TRBD1 TRBJ2-2
TGTGCCAGCAGCTTAGAAGTGGGGTTCGGCGGGCCTAGCTCCTACGAGCAGTACTTC CASSLEVGFGGPSSYEQYF TRBV7-9 NA NA TRBJ2-7
TGTGCCAGCAGTGTTGGGACAGGGAACACTGAAGCTTTCTTT CASSVGTGNTEAFF TRBV25-1 NA TRBD1 TRBJ1-1
TGTGCCAGCAGACCCCGGAGCGGGGACACTGAAGCTTTCTTT CASRPRSGDTEAFF TRBV27 NA NA TRBJ1-1
TGCGCCAGCAGCCCAACTAGCGGGGGGGCCTATGAGCAGTTCTTC CASSPTSGGAYEQFF TRBV5-1 once TRBD2 TRBJ2-1
TGTGCCAGCAGCTTAGGAGGACGGGACAATCAGTACTTC CASSLGGRDNQYF TRBV7-9 NA NA TRBJ2-4
TGTGCCAGTGGGACAGGCAGGGTTACAACTAATGAAAAACTGTTTTTT CASGTGRVTTNEKLFF TRBV28 few TRBD1 TRBJ1-4
TGTGCCAGCAGGGAAGGTCCGGCGGGCTATAATTCACCCCTCCACTTT CASREGPAGYNSPLHF TRBV6-1 NA NA TRBJ1-6
TGTGCCAGTAGTATTCGGGGGACAGTCCATGGCTACACCTTC CASSIRGTVHGYTF TRBV19 NA TRBD1 TRBJ1-2
TGCGCCAGCAGGCCCGACAGGGAACGACGCGAGCAGTACTTC CASRPDRERREQYF TRBV5-1 few TRBD1 TRBJ2-7
TGTGCCAGCAGCGTAGGTATACAGGGACGGGATGAAAAACTGTTTTTT CASSVGIQGRDEKLFF TRBV5-4 NA NA TRBJ1-4
TGTGCCAGCACCTACGGACAGGCGTATGGCTACACCTTC CASTYGQAYGYTF TRBV6-5 NA TRBD1 TRBJ1-2
TGTGCCAGCAGCTTAGCAGGGATGGTCTACGAGCAGTACTTC CASSLAGMVYEQYF TRBV11-3 NA NA TRBJ2-7
TGTGCCAGCAGTCCCCAGGGGTGGGATGGCTACACCTTC CASSPQGWDGYTF TRBV12-3/TRBV12-4 once NA TRBJ1-2
TGTGCCAGCAGCTTAGGAACTAACCAAGAGACCCAGTACTTC CASSLGTNQETQYF TRBV11-3 NA NA TRBJ2-5
TGTGCCAGCAGCCAAGGAAGGGGCGCTGCCTATGGCTACACCTTC CASSQGRGAAYGYTF TRBV14 NA NA TRBJ1-2
TGTGCCAGCAGTGAATCGGGGGTTGTGGTCTATGGCTACACCTTC CASSESGVVVYGYTF TRBV6-1 NA NA TRBJ1-2
TGTGCCAGCAGCAAAAGGTCGGGGCGGGGGCCCACCTACGAGCAGTACTTC CASSKRSGRGPTYEQYF TRBV3-1/TRBV3-2 NA NA TRBJ2-7
TGTGCCATCAGTGGAGGCCCTGGAAACACCATATATTTT CAISGGPGNTIYF TRBV10-3 few NA TRBJ1-3
TGCGCCAGCAGCTACAACGGAGACAGCCCCTACGAGCAGTACTTC CASSYNGDSPYEQYF TRBV4-1 NA NA TRBJ2-7
TGCGCCAGCAGCTTGGGGACAGGGGTCACCGGGGAGCTGTTTTTT CASSLGTGVTGELFF TRBV5-1 few TRBD1 TRBJ2-2
TGCAGTGCCCCGGGGGGGAGCGGCTACACCTTC CSAPGGSGYTF TRBV20-1 NA NA TRBJ1-2
TGTGCCAGCAGTTTCTTGGACAGGGGTGATAATTCACCCCTCCACTTT CASSFLDRGDNSPLHF TRBV27 few TRBD1 TRBJ1-6
TGTGCCAGCAGTTTATTCAACGGGGAGCTGTTTTTT CASSLFNGELFF TRBV27 NA NA TRBJ2-2
TGCGCCAGCAGCGACTTCGGAAACTATGGCTACACCTTC CASSDFGNYGYTF TRBV5-1 NA NA TRBJ1-2
TGTGCCACCAGTGATCAACAGGGAAACAATGAGCAGTTCTTC CATSDQQGNNEQFF TRBV24-1 NA NA TRBJ2-1
TGTGCCAGCAGCTACGGTGGGACTAGCGGGGGGTACGAGCAGTACTTC CASSYGGTSGGYEQYF TRBV6-5 NA TRBD2 TRBJ2-7